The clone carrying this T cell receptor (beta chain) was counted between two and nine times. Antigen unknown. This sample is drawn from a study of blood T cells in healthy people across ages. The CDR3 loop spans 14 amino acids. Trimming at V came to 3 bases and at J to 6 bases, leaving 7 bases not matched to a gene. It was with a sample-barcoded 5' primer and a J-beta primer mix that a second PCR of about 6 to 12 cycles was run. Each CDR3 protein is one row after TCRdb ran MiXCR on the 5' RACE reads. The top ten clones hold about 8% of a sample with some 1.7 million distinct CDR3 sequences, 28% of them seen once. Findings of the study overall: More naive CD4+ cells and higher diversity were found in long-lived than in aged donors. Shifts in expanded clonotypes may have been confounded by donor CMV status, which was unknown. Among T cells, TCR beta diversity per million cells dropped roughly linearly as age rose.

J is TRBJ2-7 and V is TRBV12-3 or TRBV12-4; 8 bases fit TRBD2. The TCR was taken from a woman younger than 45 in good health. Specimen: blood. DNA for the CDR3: TGTGCCAGCAGTTTTGGGACTAGTGCAGTCGAGCAGTACTTC. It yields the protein CASSFGTSAVEQYF.